This T cell receptor beta chain was sequenced during a study of naive and memory T cell subsets. Findings and caveats of the study: Naive repertoires, especially CD8, held a few larger clonotypes, possibly memory cells re-expressing CD45RA.

Two oligonucleotides, mixed equimolar, formed the beta constant-region primer covering TRBC1 and TRBC2. Nested alpha and beta constant-region primers with the SP2 primer drove four PCR rounds on ligated cDNA. TCRdb reprocessed the UMI-ligation and nested PCR reads via MiXCR and lists one record per CDR3 protein. Of 90,000 to 120,000 distinct CDR3 sequences listed, 13% to 15% were seen once; the top ten hold approximately 2.6%. V was trimmed by 1 base and J by 3 bases, leaving 13 bases between them. Germline V CDR1 and CDR2: PRHDT, FYEKMQ (reference sequence). This CDR3 contains 15 residues. As regards this clonotype: Its antigen is currently unknown.

The chain employs TRBV13 and TRBJ2-7; D might be TRBD1 or TRBD2, each matching 5 bases. Sequenced input: naive CD8+ T cells from blood. The origin of this receptor is a human donor in good health. In DNA, the CDR3 is TGTGCCAGCAGCTTAGACGGGGCTAAGGACTACGAGCAGTACTTC. Translated: CASSLDGAKDYEQYF.